This T cell receptor beta chain was recorded in a study of human T cells and chemical hapten exposure. Study background: Small volume differences among pooled libraries mainly caused per-sample TCR yield variation. The study, taken as a whole, reports: The donor cohort had alopecia, so its immune response may not match that of healthy people. The count of PT1 expanded TCRs correlated positively with patch test score.

Time point: patch test 1, 2 weeks after DPC sensitization. Treatment here: therapeutic diphenylcyclopropenone sensitization with weekly scalp DPC. This clonotype was counted ten times or more. The antigen remains undetermined. The V and J ends lost 5 bases and 3 bases, in that order; junction bases with no gene match: 15. Germline V gene lookup returns CDR1 SGHAT and CDR2 FQNNGV. This CDR3 is 17 amino acids long. As the library was built, unique molecular identifiers were attached to individual cDNA molecules. Each CDR3 protein is one row after TCRdb ran MiXCR on the RACE reads. The table records around 340,000 distinct CDR3 sequences, 6% to 8.5% of them present only once.

The source is a woman between 18 and 29 years old with alopecia areata. Some clones in this sample may be carry-over from other donors' samples. Material: whole blood, obtained in connection with sensitization to the hapten diphenylcyclopropenone (DPC). The chain employs TRBV11-2 and TRBJ1-2; 7 bases are a match to TRBD1. The CDR3 sequence is CASSLQMSTGSYYGYTF. CDR3 DNA: TGTGCCAGCAGCCTGCAAATGTCGACAGGGTCCTACTATGGCTACACCTTC.